This TCR beta chain was sequenced in a study of T cells after posttransplantation cyclophosphamide. General observations from the study: TRB clonality was highly associated with recipient CMV seropositivity and reactivation. Later post-transplant blood repertoires were often dominated by donor CD8+ memory clones. Skin or GI-infiltrating T cells shared few TRB sequences with blood.

Sampled 1 year posttransplant, controls received myeloablative marrow transplants, methotrexate and a calcineurin inhibitor. The data were produced by immunoSEQ multiplex PCR, yet TCRdb's version contains in-frame clones alone and is incomplete. This table has roughly 24,000 clones, roughly 90% appearing once. A note on this clone: Its antigen is currently unknown.

The CDR3 is 16 amino acids. Germline V gene sequence: CDR1 MNHEY, CDR2 SMNVEV (reference sequence). V lost 2 bases and J lost 2; bases outside the gene matches: 7. This sequence originates from a female patient in her fifties who received an allogeneic stem cell transplant from an unrelated donor, was CMV-positive, and had chronic GVHD only. The graft donor may account for some of the T cells. Sequenced material: PBMCs, taken after an allogeneic stem cell transplant with a calcineurin inhibitor and methotrexate. This chain links TRBV27 with TRBJ2-7; TRBD2 matches at 9 bases. In DNA form, the CDR3 reads TGTGCCAGCAGTTTAATTCTAGCGGGACGCCCCTACGAGCAGTACTTC. Encoded protein: CASSLILAGRPYEQYF.